This T cell receptor beta chain appears in the sequencing data of a study of T cell changes during pregnancy in multiple sclerosis (dated by TCRdb to the late 2010s). Regarding the research as a whole: The study looked at changes in the T cell repertoire across pregnancy in women with multiple sclerosis.

The junction carries 10 bases between V and J, which are trimmed by 6 bases and 1 base respectively. Taken from the germline V gene, the CDR1 and CDR2 loops are SQVTM and ANQGSEA. Taken from cysteine to phenylalanine, the CDR3 has 12 residues. The sequence is cut down to CDR3 DNA, 36 bases in frame from base 1. With regard to this clone: It has no known antigen specificity. No qualities accompany the bases; no much larger clone lies one base away.

Libraries were constructed by the immunoSEQ multiplex PCR assay. The immuneACCESS repertoire file appears here via TCRdb, limited to in-frame rearrangements. These files lack a portion of the clones; in checked studies, under half of the deficit traces to unresolved V genes, and the cause of the others is not known. The sample yields about 79,000 clones; 90% to 95% were counted once. The ten largest clonotypes hold 0.75% of the sample. The sequence links TRBV29-1 to TRBJ2-7, with TRBD1 tentatively as D gene (6 bases match). The source is a female donor in good health, enrolled as a control in a pregnancy study. This specimen was peripheral blood, taken in the second trimester of pregnancy. This receptor has the CDR3 CSVKGDSYEQYF. The sequenced DNA: TGCAGCGTCAAGGGGGATTCCTACGAGCAGTACTTC.